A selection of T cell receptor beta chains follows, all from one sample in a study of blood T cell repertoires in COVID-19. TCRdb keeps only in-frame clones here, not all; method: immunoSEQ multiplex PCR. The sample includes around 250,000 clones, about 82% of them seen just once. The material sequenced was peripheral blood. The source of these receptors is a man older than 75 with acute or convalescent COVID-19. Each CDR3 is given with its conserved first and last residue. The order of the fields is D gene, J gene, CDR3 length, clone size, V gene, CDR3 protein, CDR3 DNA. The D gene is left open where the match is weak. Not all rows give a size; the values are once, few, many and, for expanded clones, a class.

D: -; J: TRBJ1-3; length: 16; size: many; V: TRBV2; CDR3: CASSLGRRVSGNTIYF; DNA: TGTGCCAGCAGTTTGGGACGGAGGGTCTCTGGAAACACCATATATTTT
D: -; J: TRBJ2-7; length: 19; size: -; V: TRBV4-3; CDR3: CASSQGGPRGGRENYEQYF; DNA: TGCGCCAGCAGCCAAGGGGGTCCCAGAGGAGGCAGAGAAAACTACGAGCAGTACTTC
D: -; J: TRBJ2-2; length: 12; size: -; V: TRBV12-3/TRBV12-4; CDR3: CASSFLAGELFF; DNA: TGTGCCAGCAGTTTCCTAGCCGGGGAGCTGTTTTTT
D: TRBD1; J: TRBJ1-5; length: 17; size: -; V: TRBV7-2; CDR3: CASSLGLWDRSNQPQHF; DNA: TGTGCCAGCAGCTTAGGGTTATGGGACAGGAGCAATCAGCCCCAGCATTTT
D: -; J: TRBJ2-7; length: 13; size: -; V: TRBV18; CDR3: CATRRGSGGTQYF; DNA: TGTGCCACCAGACGGGGTAGCGGCGGGACGCAGTACTTC
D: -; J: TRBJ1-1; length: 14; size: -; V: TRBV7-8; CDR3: CASSLEGGAVEAFF; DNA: TGTGCCAGCAGCTTAGAGGGCGGGGCAGTTGAAGCTTTCTTT
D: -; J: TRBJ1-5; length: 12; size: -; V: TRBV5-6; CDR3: CASSLGQQPQHF; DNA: TGTGCCAGCAGCTTGGGCCAGCAGCCCCAGCATTTT
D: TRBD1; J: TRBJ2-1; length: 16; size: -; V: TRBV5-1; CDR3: CASSVYRGSLYNEQFF; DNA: TGCGCCAGCAGCGTATACAGGGGTTCCCTCTACAATGAGCAGTTCTTC
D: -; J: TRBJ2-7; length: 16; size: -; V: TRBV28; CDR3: CASSLSVGQAGREQYF; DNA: TGTGCCAGCAGTTTATCCGTCGGCCAGGCGGGGCGCGAGCAGTACTTC
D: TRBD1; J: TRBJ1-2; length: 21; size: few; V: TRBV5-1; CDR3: CASSLPPGFGDRGPYPYGYTF; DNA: TGCGCCAGCAGTTTGCCGCCGGGGTTCGGAGACAGGGGACCGTACCCCTATGGCTACACCTTC
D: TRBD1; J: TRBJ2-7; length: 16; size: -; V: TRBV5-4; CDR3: CASSSEKQGKGYEQYF; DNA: TGTGCCAGCAGCTCGGAAAAACAGGGGAAAGGCTACGAGCAGTACTTC
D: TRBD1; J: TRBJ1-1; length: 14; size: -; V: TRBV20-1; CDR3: CSASGGQGDPGAFF; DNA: TGCAGTGCTAGTGGGGGACAGGGGGATCCTGGAGCTTTCTTT
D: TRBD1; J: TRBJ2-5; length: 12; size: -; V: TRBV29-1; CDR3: CSGSRQGETQYF; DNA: TGCAGCGGCTCCCGACAGGGGGAGACCCAGTACTTC
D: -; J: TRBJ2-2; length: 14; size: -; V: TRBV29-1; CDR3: CSVGQLTNTGELFF; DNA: TGCAGCGTTGGTCAGTTGACGAACACCGGGGAGCTGTTTTTT
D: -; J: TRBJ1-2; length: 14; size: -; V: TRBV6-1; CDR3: CASSELTTNYGYTF; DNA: TGTGCCAGCAGTGAACTAACTACTAACTATGGCTACACCTTC
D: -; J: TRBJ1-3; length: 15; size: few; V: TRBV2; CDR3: CASRSSLRRGNTIYF; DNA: TGTGCCAGCAGATCGAGTCTCAGGCGTGGAAACACCATATATTTT
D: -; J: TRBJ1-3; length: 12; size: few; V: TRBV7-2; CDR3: CATSSSGNTIYF; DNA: TGTGCCACCTCGAGCTCTGGAAACACCATATATTTT
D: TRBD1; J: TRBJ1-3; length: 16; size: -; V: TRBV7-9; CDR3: CASTFPGGVTGNTIYF; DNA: TGTGCCAGCACCTTCCCAGGGGGCGTAACTGGAAACACCATATATTTT
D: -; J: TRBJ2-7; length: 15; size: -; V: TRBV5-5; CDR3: CASSLGPGDSYEQYF; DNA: TGTGCCAGCAGCTTGGGTCCGGGGGACTCCTACGAGCAGTACTTC
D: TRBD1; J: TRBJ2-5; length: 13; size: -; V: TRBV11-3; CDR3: CASSPPGGETQYF; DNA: TGTGCCAGCAGCCCCCCAGGGGGAGAGACCCAGTACTTC
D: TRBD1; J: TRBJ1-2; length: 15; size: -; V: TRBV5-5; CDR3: CASSSMGQINYGYTF; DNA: TGTGCCAGCAGCTCCATGGGACAGATTAACTATGGCTACACCTTC
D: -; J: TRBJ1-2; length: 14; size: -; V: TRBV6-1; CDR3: CASSELGVIGGYTF; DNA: TGTGCCAGCAGTGAACTAGGGGTAATAGGAGGCTACACCTTC
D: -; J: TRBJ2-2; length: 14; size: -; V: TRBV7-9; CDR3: CASSKFIGAGELFF; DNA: TGTGCCAGCAGCAAGTTTATAGGGGCCGGGGAGCTGTTTTTT
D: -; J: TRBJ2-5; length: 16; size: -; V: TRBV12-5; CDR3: CASGLTKGDQQETQYF; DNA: TGTGCTAGTGGTTTGACTAAGGGGGACCAACAAGAGACCCAGTACTTC
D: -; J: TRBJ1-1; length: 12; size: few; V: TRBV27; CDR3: CASSRHGTEAFF; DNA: TGTGCCAGCAGCCGACATGGCACTGAAGCTTTCTTT
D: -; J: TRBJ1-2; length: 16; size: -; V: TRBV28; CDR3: CASSFSLGQGYYGYTF; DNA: TGTGCCAGCAGTTTCTCCCTAGGGCAGGGATATTATGGCTACACCTTC
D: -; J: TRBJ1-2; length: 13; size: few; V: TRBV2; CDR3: CASSVAANYGYTF; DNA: TGTGCCAGCAGTGTAGCGGCCAACTATGGCTACACCTTC
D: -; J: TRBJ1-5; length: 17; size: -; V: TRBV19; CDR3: CASSIASNRALHQPQHF; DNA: TGTGCCAGTAGTATAGCCTCCAACAGGGCACTACATCAGCCCCAGCATTTT
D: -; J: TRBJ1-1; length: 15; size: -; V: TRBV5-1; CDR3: CASSSGPGKNTEAFF; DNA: TGCGCCAGCAGCTCAGGACCGGGGAAGAACACTGAAGCTTTCTTT
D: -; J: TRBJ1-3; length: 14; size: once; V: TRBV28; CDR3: CASTPGGPGNTIYF; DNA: TGTGCCAGCACCCCGGGGGGACCTGGAAACACCATATATTTT
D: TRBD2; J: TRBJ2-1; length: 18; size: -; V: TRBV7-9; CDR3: CASSSGQGGLAGANEQFF; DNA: TGTGCCAGCAGCAGTGGACAGGGTGGGCTAGCGGGAGCCAATGAGCAGTTCTTC
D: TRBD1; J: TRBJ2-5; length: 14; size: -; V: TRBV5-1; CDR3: CASTLGTAQETQYF; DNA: TGCGCCAGCACCCTCGGGACAGCACAAGAGACCCAGTACTTC
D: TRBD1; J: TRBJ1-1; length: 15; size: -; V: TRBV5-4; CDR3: CASSFGGGINTEAFF; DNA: TGTGCCAGCAGCTTTGGAGGGGGCATAAACACTGAAGCTTTCTTT
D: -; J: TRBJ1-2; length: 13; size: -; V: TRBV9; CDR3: CASSVVFGGVYTF; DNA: TGTGCCAGCAGCGTAGTGTTCGGGGGAGTCTACACCTTC
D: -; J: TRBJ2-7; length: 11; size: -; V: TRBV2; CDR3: CASSSSYEQYF; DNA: TGTGCCAGCAGTTCATCCTACGAGCAGTACTTC
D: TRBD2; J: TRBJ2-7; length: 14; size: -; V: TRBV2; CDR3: CASSERLAAHEQYF; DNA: TGTGCCAGCAGTGAGAGACTAGCCGCCCACGAGCAGTACTTC
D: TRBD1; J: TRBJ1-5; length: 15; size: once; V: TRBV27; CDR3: CASSFGQGASQPQHF; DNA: TGTGCCAGCAGTTTCGGACAGGGGGCAAGCCAGCCCCAGCATTTT
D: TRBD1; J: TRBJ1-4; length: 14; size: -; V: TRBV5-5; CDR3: CASSLRDRGGKLFF; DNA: TGTGCCAGCAGCTTAAGGGACAGGGGAGGAAAACTGTTTTTT
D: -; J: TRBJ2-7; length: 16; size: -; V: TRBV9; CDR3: CASSVAAGTVSYEQYF; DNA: TGTGCCAGCAGCGTAGCCGCCGGGACTGTTTCCTACGAGCAGTACTTC
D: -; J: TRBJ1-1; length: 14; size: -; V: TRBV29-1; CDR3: CSVDPSGGNTEAFF; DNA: TGCAGCGTTGATCCGTCGGGTGGGAACACTGAAGCTTTCTTT
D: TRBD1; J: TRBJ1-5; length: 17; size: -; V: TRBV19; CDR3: CASSIRGTGISNQPQHF; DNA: TGTGCCAGTAGTATACGAGGGACAGGGATCAGCAATCAGCCCCAGCATTTT
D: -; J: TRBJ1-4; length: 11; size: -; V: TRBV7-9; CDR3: CASSSLEKLFF; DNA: TGTGCCAGCAGCTCCTTAGAAAAACTGTTTTTT
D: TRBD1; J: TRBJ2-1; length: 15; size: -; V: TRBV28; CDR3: CASSASGTEIREQFF; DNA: TGTGCCAGCAGCGCCAGTGGGACAGAAATTCGTGAGCAGTTCTTC
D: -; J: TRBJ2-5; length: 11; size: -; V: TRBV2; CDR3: CASRTQETQYF; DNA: TGTGCCAGCCGTACACAAGAGACCCAGTACTTC
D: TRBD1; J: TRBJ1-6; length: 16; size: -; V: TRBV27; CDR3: CASSLSRQGARSPLHF; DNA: TGTGCCAGCAGTTTATCTCGACAGGGGGCCCGTTCACCCCTCCACTTT
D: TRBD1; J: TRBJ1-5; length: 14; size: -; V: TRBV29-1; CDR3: CSVRTGTSNQPQHF; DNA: TGCAGCGTCCGGACAGGGACTAGCAATCAGCCCCAGCATTTT
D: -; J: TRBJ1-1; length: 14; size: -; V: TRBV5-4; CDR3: CASSLEGRNTEAFF; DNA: TGTGCCAGCAGCTTGGAGGGGCGCAACACTGAAGCTTTCTTT
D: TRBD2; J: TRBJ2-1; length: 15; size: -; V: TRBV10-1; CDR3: CASSLAGGPYNEQFF; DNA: TGCGCCAGCAGTTTAGCGGGGGGGCCCTACAATGAGCAGTTCTTC
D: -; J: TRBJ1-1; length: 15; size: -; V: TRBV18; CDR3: CASSPIQGGSTEAFF; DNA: TGTGCCAGCTCACCGATACAGGGTGGCTCCACTGAAGCTTTCTTT
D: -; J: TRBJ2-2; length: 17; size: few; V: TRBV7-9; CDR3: CASSSKPGMPNTGELFF; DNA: TGTGCCAGCAGCTCAAAACCAGGGATGCCGAACACCGGGGAGCTGTTTTTT
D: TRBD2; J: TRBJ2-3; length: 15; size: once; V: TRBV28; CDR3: CASSLLTSGTDTQYF; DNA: TGTGCCAGCAGTTTACTGACTAGCGGCACAGATACGCAGTATTTT
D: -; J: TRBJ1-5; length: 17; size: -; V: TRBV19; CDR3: CASIPNGRGISNQPQHF; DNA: TGTGCCAGTATCCCTAACGGCAGGGGAATATCCAATCAGCCCCAGCATTTT
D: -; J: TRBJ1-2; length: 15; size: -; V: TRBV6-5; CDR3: CASSYSGPRGGGYTF; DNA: TGTGCCAGCAGTTACTCCGGGCCGAGGGGGGGTGGCTACACCTTC
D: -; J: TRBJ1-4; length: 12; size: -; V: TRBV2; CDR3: CASSRRVEKLFF; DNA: TGTGCCAGCAGTCGCAGGGTAGAAAAACTGTTTTTT
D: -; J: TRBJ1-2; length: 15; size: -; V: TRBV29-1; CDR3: CSVGGTAGVNYGYTF; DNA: TGCAGCGTTGGGGGTACGGCAGGGGTGAACTATGGCTACACCTTC
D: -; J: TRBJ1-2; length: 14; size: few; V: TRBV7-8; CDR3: CASSPTGANYGYTF; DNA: TGTGCCAGCAGCCCAACAGGAGCTAACTATGGCTACACCTTC
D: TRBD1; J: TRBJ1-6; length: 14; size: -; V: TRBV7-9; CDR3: CASSPRTGTSPLHF; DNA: TGTGCCAGCAGCCCCCGGACAGGTACATCGCCCCTCCACTTT